A selection of T cell receptor beta chains follows, all from one sample in a study of control samples from healthy donors and cancer patients. The repertoire was sequenced with immunoSEQ multiplex PCR; TCRdb's copy has only in-frame clones and lacks some. The sample records about 120,000 clones, about 93% being singletons. Sequenced input: PBMCs. The source is a man aged 45-60 years with head and neck cancer. Both conserved end residues are part of each CDR3.

TRBJ1-2 | TRBV7-9 | CASSLPSGSYGYTF
TRBJ1-2 | TRBV11-2 | CASSFGTVPYGYTF
TRBJ1-1 | TRBV20-1 | CSATYRAAAFF
TRBJ2-7 | TRBV11-2 | CASSLDETYEQYF
TRBJ2-7 | TRBV4-1 | CASSRETQGPLEQYF
TRBJ2-1 | TRBV18 | CASSLNRDEQFF
TRBJ1-2 | TRBV12-3/TRBV12-4 | CASSQRGRSGYTF
TRBJ1-4 | TRBV28 | CASSLSGTGTEKLFF
TRBJ1-6 | TRBV6-5 | CASSYSGQLYNSPLHF
TRBJ2-5 | TRBV10-3 | CAIGDRPQETQYF
TRBJ1-6 | TRBV6-6 | CASSRTGWESPLHF
TRBJ2-7 | TRBV9 | CASSAGDYPYEQYF
TRBJ2-7 | TRBV5-1 | CASSLGLATDEQYF
TRBJ1-2 | TRBV29-1 | CSVPPTGTTTNYGYTF
TRBJ2-1 | TRBV9 | CASSPREGQTSYNEQFF
TRBJ2-3 | TRBV5-4 | CASSLGLVSTDTQYF
TRBJ1-1 | TRBV14 | CASSWAGTEAFF
TRBJ1-1 | TRBV12-3/TRBV12-4 | CASSLGYQPAAFF
TRBJ2-7 | TRBV28 | CASSFSGGVQYF
TRBJ2-3 | TRBV15 | CATSRVASDTQYF
TRBJ1-6 | TRBV30 | CAWSIGGAGNSPLHF